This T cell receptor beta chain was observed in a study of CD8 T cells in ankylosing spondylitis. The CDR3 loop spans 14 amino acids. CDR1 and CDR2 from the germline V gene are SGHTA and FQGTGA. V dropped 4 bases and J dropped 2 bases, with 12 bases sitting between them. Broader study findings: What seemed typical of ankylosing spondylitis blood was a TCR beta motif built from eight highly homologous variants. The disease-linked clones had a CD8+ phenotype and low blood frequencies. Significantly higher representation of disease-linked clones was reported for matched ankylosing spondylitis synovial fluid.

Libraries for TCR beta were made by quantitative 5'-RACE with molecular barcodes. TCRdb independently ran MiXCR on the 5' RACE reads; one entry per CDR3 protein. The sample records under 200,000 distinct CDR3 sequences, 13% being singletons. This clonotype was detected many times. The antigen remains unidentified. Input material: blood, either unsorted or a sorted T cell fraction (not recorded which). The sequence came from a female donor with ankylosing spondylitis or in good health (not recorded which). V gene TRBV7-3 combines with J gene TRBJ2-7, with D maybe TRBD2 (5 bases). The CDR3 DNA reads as TGTGCCAGCAGCTCTACACGGGAAGCCTACGAGCAGTACTTC. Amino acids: CASSSTREAYEQYF.